The present entry profiles one T cell receptor (beta chain) with its context. Its antigen is not yet known. No much larger clone exists at a distance of one base, and base qualities are not known. The germline ends are 7 bases apart after V is trimmed by 7 bases and J by 2 bases. The CDR3 covers 12 residues, taking in both the cysteine and the phenylalanine. Of the read, only the CDR3 DNA is kept; its 36 bases are in frame from base 1. CDR1 and CDR2, per the germline V gene, are MDHEN and SYDVKM. This sample is drawn from a study of PD-1 blockade in classical Hodgkin lymphoma (dated by TCRdb to 2018 to 2020). With respect to the entire study: Nivolumab dosing was 3 mg/kg intravenously every 2 weeks, continuing until either disease progression or unacceptable toxicity. To define a peripheral blood immune signature of response to PD-1 blockade in classical Hodgkin lymphoma, the study combined TCR beta sequencing with CyTOF.

The time point label on this specimen signifies: cycle 4 day 1 (C4D1), after 6 weeks of nivolumab. Relapse after autologous stem cell transplantation had occurred in all trial patients, and cohorts A, B and C were distinguished by prior brentuximab vedotin exposure. The trial cohort was composed of about 60 patients with relapsed/refractory classical Hodgkin lymphoma, for whom complete response, partial response or progressive disease was recorded as best overall response. In the multi-cohort phase II CheckMate 205 trial, trial patients received single-agent nivolumab. An independent review committee assessed best overall response using the 2007 International Working Group response criteria. Trial PBMCs were obtained immediately prior to nivolumab initiation (C1D1) and on therapy at cycle 2 day 1 and cycle 4 day 1. After peripheral blood was drawn into 8 mL Vacutainer Cell Preparation Tubes, PBMCs were isolated by centrifugation and then cryopreserved.

Genomic DNA was isolated using the Qiagen DNeasy kit from unsorted PBMCs as well as from negatively selected CD4+ and CD8+ fractions. Amplification of TCR beta CDR3 regions was done by immunoSEQ multiplex PCR with primers that anneal to V and J segments. Amplification bias was minimized using a synthetic immune receptor repertoire, and residual bias was removed computationally after sequencing. The authors' analysis ran thus. Repertoire diversity was quantified as the Shannon entropy index using custom Python scripts. The unsorted, CD4+ and CD8+ repertoires were each analyzed separately, with the exception of combined analyses, where CD4+ and CD8+ sequences were merged in silico. A clone was considered expanded if an increase in frequency of at least 2-fold after treatment relative to C1D1 was found, and a pseudocount of 0.5 was applied to clones undetected at baseline. Singleton clones were defined as clones with 0 or 1 copy at C1D1, and non-singleton clones were defined as clones with 2 or more copies. Clones expanded in unsorted samples were labelled as CD4+, CD8+ or unknown by matching protein sequences in sorted samples from the same patient. Wilcoxon tests were applied to paired samples to test diversity changes from C1D1 to C4D1. The table was pulled from immuneACCESS by TCRdb, which kept in-frame rearrangements only. Such tables lose some clones; where checked, under half of the loss comes from unresolved V genes, and the rest has no known cause. The V and J calls and clone size are taken from that table; D and trimming were inferred from the DNA. The sample records roughly 94,000 clones, 85% to 95% of which are singletons. Roughly 2% of the sample is taken by the ten largest.

Points the paper makes about the study in general: Diversity was lower in patients who began nivolumab less than 1 year after ASCT, so these patients were left out of later analyses to avoid confounding by immune reconstitution. Baseline diversity similar to that of newly diagnosed patients was observed in trial patients achieving complete response, whereas significantly lower diversity was observed in partial responders and progressors. By C4D1, a significant rise was seen in CD4+ TCR diversity but not in CD8+ TCR diversity (p=0.0027 vs p=0.16), and the rise was most apparent among complete responders (p=0.02). The study was limited to a single clinical trial cohort, and causes of repertoire differences, possibly disease activity or prior therapy, remained undefined. Baseline TCR diversity was reported as lower in newly diagnosed patients than in healthy donors, and lower still in relapsed/refractory patients.

The sample here was peripheral blood mononuclear cells (PBMCs), taken before the fourth cycle of nivolumab. The origin of this receptor is a human donor with classical Hodgkin lymphoma. Recombination connected TRBV28 to TRBJ2-3; a weak D assignment points to TRBD2 (5 bases agree). Read as DNA, the sequence is TGTGCCAGCAAGCGGCTCACAGATACGCAGTATTTT. The translation is CASKRLTDTQYF. When the CDR3 is completed using the reference TRBV28 and TRBJ2-3 genes on either side, the full variable domain is DVKVTQSSRYLVKRTGEKVFLECVQDMDHENMFWYRQDPGLGLRLIYFSYDVKMKEKGDIPEGYSVSREKKERFSLILESASTNQTSMYLCASKRLTDTQYFGPGTRLTVL.